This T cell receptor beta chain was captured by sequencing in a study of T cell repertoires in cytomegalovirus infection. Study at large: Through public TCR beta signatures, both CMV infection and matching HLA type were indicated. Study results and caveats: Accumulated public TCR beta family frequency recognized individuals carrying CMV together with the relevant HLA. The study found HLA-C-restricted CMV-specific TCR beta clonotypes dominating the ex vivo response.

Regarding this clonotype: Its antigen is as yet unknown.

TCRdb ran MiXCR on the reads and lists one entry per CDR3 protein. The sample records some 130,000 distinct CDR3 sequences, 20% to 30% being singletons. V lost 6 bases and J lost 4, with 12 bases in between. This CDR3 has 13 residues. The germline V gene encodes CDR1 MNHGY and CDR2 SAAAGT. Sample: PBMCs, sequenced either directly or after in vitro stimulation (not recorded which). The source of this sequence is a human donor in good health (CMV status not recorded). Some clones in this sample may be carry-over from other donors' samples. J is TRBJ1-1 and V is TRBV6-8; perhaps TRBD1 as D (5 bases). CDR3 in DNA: TGTGCCAGCAGCTCCTGGGGCGGCACTGAAGCTTTCTTT. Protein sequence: CASSSWGGTEAFF.